The 10 T cell receptor beta chains presented below share a single source sample, sequenced in a study of vaccination and CD4 T cells after COVID-19. The Oncomine TCR Beta short-read assay sequenced DNA from cultured CD4+ T cells. TCRdb fed the PCR reads into MiXCR, producing one record per CDR3 protein. In the table there are 15,000 or so distinct CDR3 sequences, about 29% of which are singletons. Documented treatment: roughly 11-day PBMC culture with coronavirus spike peptide pools or control peptides (ViraFEST assay). No antigen has been assigned to these receptors. The sample taken for sequencing was cultured CD4+ T cells from blood. The receptors stem from a human donor with COVID-19.

This clonotype occurred a few times. The chain is built from TRBV11-3 and TRBJ1-2; a possible D gene is TRBD1 (5 bases). The V end lost 4 bases, the J end lost 6 bases, and 12 bases lay between the germline ends. Germline CDR1 reads SGHNT; CDR2 reads YENEEA. The CDR3 extends over 13 amino acids. CDR3 loop: CASSSPPGHGYTF. DNA of the CDR3: TGTGCCAGCAGCTCCCCTCCGGGGCATGGCTACACCTTC.

This clonotype was seen a handful of times. The chain joins TRBV25-1 to TRBJ1-6, with 7 positions matching TRBD1. Germline CDR1 MGHDK, CDR2 SYGVNS. The length of the CDR3 is 18 residues. The junction had 11 bases not matched to a gene; V was cut back by 6 bases and J by 0 bases. The CDR3 sequence is CASSRGDSSSSYNSPLHF. Here the CDR3 DNA reads TGTGCCAGCAGCCGTGGGGACAGCTCCAGCTCCTATAATTCACCCCTCCACTTT.

This sequence joins TRBV6-1 and TRBJ2-4; D perhaps matches TRBD2 (7 bases). CDR1 and CDR2 (germline): MNHNS, SASEGT. V dropped 6 bases and J dropped 1 base, with 16 bases sitting between them. CDR3 size: 16 residues. The CDR3 sequence is CASSWGRGRAKNIQYF. Here the CDR3 DNA reads TGTGCCAGCAGCTGGGGGAGGGGGAGGGCCAAAAACATTCAGTACTTC.

The chain couples TRBV28 to TRBJ1-6; D unresolved. The CDR3 extends over 14 amino acids. Trimming pared 7 bases from V and 9 bases from J, leaving 16 bases between. CDR1 and CDR2 (germline): MDHEN, SYDVKM. CDR3: CASKIPPPGSPLHF. CDR3 nucleotides: TGTGCCAGCAAAATACCCCCCCCGGGTTCACCCCTCCACTTT.

The DNA for the CDR3 is TGTGCCAGTAGTCCGGGGGCCTTTAGCGGGGGGGCCGACTACAATGAGCAGTTCTTC. Translation: CASSPGAFSGGADYNEQFF. The V gene is TRBV19, the J gene TRBJ2-1; 11 nucleotides align to TRBD2. V dropped 5 bases and J dropped 3; count of bases not matched to a gene: 15. The CDR3 loop spans 19 amino acids. Germline V gives CDR1 LNHDA, CDR2 SQIVND (reference sequence).

This CDR3 reads CASSSSGGDGETQYF. For the CDR3, the DNA is TGCGCCAGCAGCTCGAGCGGGGGGGATGGAGAGACCCAGTACTTC. The chain uses TRBV5-1 and TRBJ2-5; 10 positions agree with TRBD2. Trimming removed 3 bases from V and 4 bases from J; junction bases left unmatched: 6. This CDR3 spans 15 amino acids. Looked up from germline, CDR1 is SGHRS and CDR2 is YFSETQ.

The table lists this clonotype with a few counts. One end of the junction varies from germline; a read error may be responsible. The rearrangement joins TRBV7-7 to TRBJ2-2, with D possibly TRBD1 on 5 matching bases. Per the germline V gene, CDR1 is SSHAT and CDR2 is FNYEAQ (reference sequence). CDR3 length: 15 residues. The CDR3 nucleotides are TGTGCTAGCAGCTTAGGATCTGGGGCGGCCGGGGAGCTGTTTTTT. Translating gives CASSLGSGAAGELFF.

The genes are TRBV6-2 or TRBV6-3 and TRBJ2-5; 11 bases map to TRBD1. Germline V gives CDR1 MNHEY, CDR2 SVGEGT. The CDR3 is 15 residues long. The trim removed 6 bases at V and 4 bases at J, leaving 7 bases unmatched. This CDR3 reads CASRLDRGRGETQYF. The CDR3 DNA reads as TGTGCCAGCAGATTGGACAGGGGGCGCGGAGAGACCCAGTACTTC.

The chain is built from TRBV7-2 and TRBJ2-5, with D uncertain. Trimming cost V 8 bases and J 2 bases, with 15 bases left between them. Germline V gene data show CDR1 as SGHTA and CDR2 as FQGNSA. The CDR3 sequence is 14 residues long. The CDR3: CASGSAWGQETQYF. In DNA form, the CDR3 reads TGTGCCAGCGGTTCCGCTTGGGGTCAAGAGACCCAGTACTTC. The full variable domain, with the rest looked up from reference TRBV7-2 and TRBJ2-5, is GAGVSQSPSNKVTEKGKDVELRCDPISGHTALYWYRQSLGQGLEFLIYFQGNSAPDKSGLPSDRFSAERTGGSVSTLTIQRTQQEDSAVYLCASGSAWGQETQYFGPGTRLLVL.

The CDR3 DNA reads as TGTGCCAGCAGCGGGACAGGTTCGAGCTCCTACGAGCAGTACTTC. It specifies CASSGTGSSSYEQYF. This chain connects TRBV5-5 to TRBJ2-7, with TRBD1 matching 8 bases. V was clipped by 4 bases and J by 0 bases; unmatched bases: 6. CDR1 SGHKS and CDR2 YYEKEE come from the germline V gene (reference sequence). CDR3 length: 15 residues. Supplemented by reference TRBV5-5 and TRBJ2-7, the full variable domain reads DAGVTQSPTHLIKTRGQQVTLRCSPISGHKSVSWYQQVLGQGPQFIFQYYEKEERGRGNFPDRFSARQFPNYSSELNVNALLLGDSALYLCASSGTGSSSYEQYFGPGTRLTVT.